This entry lists 21 T cell receptor beta chains sequenced from one sample in a study of blood T cell repertoires in COVID-19. Assay: immunoSEQ multiplex PCR; the TCRdb copy retains only in-frame clones and omits some. Here the sample spans around 380,000 clones, over 75% being singletons. Sequenced input: PBMCs or T cells enriched from blood (not recorded which). The receptors here all came from a man younger than 45 who had recovered from COVID-19.

This clone was observed a single time. The chain has TRBV5-6 and TRBJ1-2; tentative D call: TRBD1 (6 bases). V lost 0 bases and J lost 7, with 16 bases in between. CDR3 length: 15 residues. Germline V gives CDR1 SGHDT, CDR2 YYEEEE. CDR3 sequence (DNA): TGTGCCAGCAGCTTGGCCCACAGGGAGTTGGGTGGCTACACCTTC. This gives the protein CASSLAHRELGGYTF.

The genes are TRBV29-1 and TRBJ2-2, with a possible D match to TRBD1 (7 bases). Germline V gene data show CDR1 as SQVTM and CDR2 as ANQGSEA. The CDR3 consists of 18 residues. V lost 1 base and J lost 0, with 18 bases in between. The CDR3 spells CSVEVRSRGAANTGELFF. DNA of the CDR3: TGCAGCGTTGAAGTCCGCTCCAGGGGGGCGGCGAACACCGGGGAGCTGTTTTTT.

The chain combines TRBV7-2 with TRBJ1-2, with TRBD1 as a possible D gene (5 bases). Trimming removed 3 bases at V and 1 base at J, with 6 bases between. Germline loops: CDR1 SGHTA, CDR2 FQGNSA. The CDR3 runs 13 residues. CDR3 in DNA: TGTGCCAGCAGCTTGACAGTTAACTATGGCTACACCTTC. Translation gives CASSLTVNYGYTF.

The chain combines TRBV7-2 with TRBJ1-4, with 7 bases identical to TRBD1. The trim removed 9 bases at V and 8 bases at J, leaving 9 bases unmatched. This CDR3 region has 13 residues. Germline-derived CDR1 and CDR2 are SGHTA and FQGNSA. The CDR3 here is CASRGQGNEKLFF. CDR3 DNA sequence: TGTGCCAGTAGGGGGCAGGGTAACGAAAAACTGTTTTTT. The variable domain in full, with the rest retrieved from reference TRBV7-2 and TRBJ1-4, is GAGVSQSPSNKVTEKGKDVELRCDPISGHTALYWYRQSLGQGLEFLIYFQGNSAPDKSGLPSDRFSAERTGGSVSTLTIQRTQQEDSAVYLCASRGQGNEKLFFGSGTQLSVL.

J is TRBJ1-2 and V is TRBV11-2, with 7 bases fitting TRBD1. The CDR3 runs 15 residues. Germline lookup yields CDR1 SGHAT and CDR2 FQNNGV. The V gene end was trimmed by 5 bases and the J gene end by 8 bases; junction bases not matched to a gene: 14. The CDR3 protein is CASSTLQGELGGYTF. CDR3 DNA: TGTGCCAGCAGCACTCTTCAGGGGGAATTAGGAGGCTACACCTTC.

The rearrangement uses TRBV28 and TRBJ2-7; 8 nucleotides agree with TRBD1. The ends lost 3 bases at V and 3 bases at J; junction bases unmatched: 7. Germline V gene data show CDR1 as MDHEN and CDR2 as SYDVKM. The CDR3 has 15 amino acids. This CDR3 reads CASSFRDRIDYEQYF. In DNA form, the CDR3 reads TGTGCCAGCAGTTTTCGGGACAGGATAGACTACGAGCAGTACTTC.

This sequence joins TRBV3-1 (or the pseudogene TRBV3-2) and TRBJ2-6; TRBD1 might be the D (5 bases). Between the trimmed V and J ends, which lost 3 bases and 0 bases, there was a span of 6 bases. This CDR3 is built from 15 residues. From germline, CDR1 is LGHDT and CDR2 YNNKEL (reference sequence). The CDR3 loop is CASSHDSSGANVLTF. The CDR3 DNA follows: TGTGCCAGCAGCCACGACAGCTCTGGGGCCAACGTCCTGACTTTC.

This chain connects TRBV6-2 or TRBV6-3 to TRBJ1-2; D possibly corresponds to TRBD1 (6 bases). From germline, CDR1 is MNHEY and CDR2 SVGEGT. Between the trimmed V and J ends, which lost 4 bases and 4 bases, there was a span of 7 bases. The CDR3 spans 12 residues. The chain's CDR3 is CASSLQGYGYTF. CDR3 DNA: TGTGCCAGCAGTTTACAGGGCTATGGCTACACCTTC.

The chain uses TRBV30 and TRBJ1-5; D not resolved. Per the germline V gene, CDR1 is GTSNPN and CDR2 is SVGIG (reference sequence). Trimming removed 0 bases at V and 5 bases at J, with 17 bases between. CDR3 size: 16 residues. DNA of the CDR3: TGTGCCTGGAGTGTCAGCGGGGAATCCGGGCATCAGCCCCAGCATTTT. Translated: CAWSVSGESGHQPQHF.

The chain links TRBV6-1 to TRBJ1-2; D is unresolved. Per germline, CDR1 MNHNS and CDR2 SASEGT. Trimming removed 0 bases from V and 2 bases from J, with 19 bases in between. This CDR3 region has 18 residues. This chain's CDR3 is CASSEAYRDPSLNYGYTF. DNA of the CDR3: TGTGCCAGCAGTGAAGCGTACCGGGATCCCTCCCTAAACTATGGCTACACCTTC.

The genes are TRBV14 and TRBJ1-3; 7 bases map to TRBD1. Germline V gene lookup returns CDR1 SGHDN and CDR2 FVKESK. The CDR3 spans 14 residues. V lost 1 base to trimming and J lost 6 bases; unmatched junction nucleotides: 3. CDR3 protein: CASSQVGQLNTIYF. CDR3 DNA: TGTGCCAGCAGCCAAGTGGGACAGTTAAACACCATATATTTT.

This clone was detected only a few times. V usage is TRBV29-1 and J usage is TRBJ2-7; TRBD1 matches 10 bases. The CDR3 runs 14 residues. The ends lost 3 bases at V and 2 bases at J; junction bases unmatched: 4. Per germline, CDR1 SQVTM and CDR2 ANQGSEA. Here the CDR3 reads CSVDPGTGAYEQYF. CDR3 nucleotides: TGCAGCGTTGACCCCGGGACAGGGGCCTACGAGCAGTACTTC.

The chain carries TRBV18 and TRBJ2-1; the match to TRBD2 covers 8 bases. V lost 4 bases to trimming and J lost 7 bases; unmatched junction nucleotides: 12. Germline V lookup: CDR1 KGHSH, CDR2 LQKENI. The CDR3 has 16 residues. This chain's CDR3 is CASSLAGGGSGNEQFF. Written as DNA, the CDR3 is TGTGCCAGCTCACTTGCTGGCGGGGGGTCAGGAAATGAGCAGTTCTTC.

As for this clone: Additional DNA sequences in this sample encode the identical CDR3. The chain combines TRBV5-1 with TRBJ2-3, with 7 bases that match TRBD2. This CDR3 contains 14 residues. Germline V lookup: CDR1 SGHRS, CDR2 YFSETQ. Trimming removed 3 bases from V and 6 bases from J; junction bases left unmatched: 7. The CDR3 reads CASSYSGGTDTQYF. CDR3 coding DNA: TGCGCCAGCAGCTACTCGGGGGGTACGGATACGCAGTATTTT.

V and J are TRBV19 and TRBJ1-2; 10 bases are a match to TRBD1. Trimming took 3 bases from V and 7 from J; bases not matched to a gene: 5. Germline V gives CDR1 LNHDA, CDR2 SQIVND (reference sequence). The length of the CDR3 is 14 residues. This CDR3 reads CASSIDRGQSGYTF. CDR3 in DNA: TGTGCCAGTAGTATCGACAGGGGGCAGAGTGGCTACACCTTC.

This clone appeared once. The J gene is TRBJ1-3, the V gene TRBV30; D not resolved. The CDR3 has 15 residues. Trimming pared 2 bases from V and 0 bases from J, leaving 11 bases between. CDR1 is GTSNPN and CDR2 is SVGIG in the germline V gene (reference sequence). CDR3 sequence reads: CAWSLGLSSGNTIYF. The DNA for the CDR3 is TGTGCCTGGAGTCTTGGACTGTCCTCTGGAAACACCATATATTTT.

Here the CDR3 reads CATPRRAGLNTEAFF. The CDR3 DNA reads as TGTGCCACCCCCCGCAGGGCAGGGTTGAACACTGAAGCTTTCTTT. V usage is TRBV6-5 and J usage is TRBJ1-1; the D gene is possibly TRBD1 (5 bases). The CDR3 runs to 15 residues. The germline V gene has CDR1 MNHEY and CDR2 SVGAGI. The germline V and J ends were trimmed by 10 bases and 0 bases, with 18 bases remaining between them.

CDR3 region: CAWSAGDTYEQYF. CDR3 sequence (DNA): TGTGCCTGGAGTGCAGGGGACACCTACGAGCAGTACTTC. The chain recombines TRBV30 with TRBJ2-7, with D possibly TRBD1 on 6 matching bases. V lost 1 base and J 2 bases, leaving 9 bases between the germline ends. From germline, CDR1 is GTSNPN and CDR2 SVGIG (reference sequence). The CDR3 length is 13 residues. The variable domain in full, with the rest retrieved from reference TRBV30 and TRBJ2-7, is SQTIHQWPATLVQPVGSPLSLECTVEGTSNPNLYWYRQAAGRGLQLLFYSVGIGQISSEVPQNLSASRPQDRQFILSSKKLLLSDSGFYLCAWSAGDTYEQYFGPGTRLTVT.

The V gene is TRBV6-5, the J gene TRBJ1-5, with TRBD1 matching over 11 bases. The CDR3 extends over 14 amino acids. Germline values: CDR1 MNHEY, CDR2 SVGAGI. The ends lost 7 bases at V and 4 bases at J; junction bases unmatched: 3. The CDR3 loop reads CASTGQGANQPQHF. The CDR3 region has the DNA TGTGCCAGCACCGGACAGGGGGCGAATCAGCCCCAGCATTTT.

The chain is built from TRBV6-5 and TRBJ1-5, with 7 positions matching TRBD1. The V gene's germline CDR1 is MNHEY and CDR2 SVGAGI. The CDR3 extends over 15 amino acids. The trim removed 5 bases at V and 2 bases at J, leaving 6 bases unmatched. CDR3 sequence (DNA): TGTGCCAGCAGTCTCGACAGGGAAGGCAATCAGCCCCAGCATTTT. Its translation: CASSLDREGNQPQHF.

The rearrangement joins TRBV19 to TRBJ2-7; D might be TRBD2 (6 bases). This CDR3 comprises 17 residues. V was cut by 3 bases and J by 0 bases, with 18 bases left in between. Germline assignment: CDR1 LNHDA and CDR2 SQIVND (reference sequence). Here the CDR3 reads CASSMIYRDGGSYEQYF. As DNA, the CDR3 is TGTGCCAGTAGTATGATCTACCGAGACGGGGGCTCCTACGAGCAGTACTTC.